The next 21 T cell receptor beta chains were all read from a single sample in a study of blood T cells in healthy people across ages. A sample-barcoded 5' primer and a J-beta primer mix were used in a second PCR of about 7 to 12 cycles. MiXCR, applied by TCRdb to the 5' RACE reads, yields one record per CDR3 protein. The profile shows approximately 800,000 distinct CDR3 sequences, around 50% of them singletons. What was sequenced was blood. The receptors come from a man older than 75 in good health.

This clonotype was seen at least ten times. V usage is TRBV29-1 and J usage is TRBJ1-2; no clear D. Trimming pared 4 bases from V and 5 bases from J, leaving 17 bases between. Germline CDR1 SQVTM, CDR2 ANQGSEA. CDR3 size: 14 residues. The CDR3 is CSVGMADSAYGYTF. CDR3 sequence (DNA): TGCAGCGTTGGAATGGCGGATTCTGCATATGGCTACACCTTC.

The chain employs TRBV12-3 or TRBV12-4 and TRBJ2-1; 10 bases fit TRBD2. V was pared by 5 bases and J by 8 bases, with 9 bases of the junction left unmatched. CDR3 size: 15 residues. The CDR3: CASSPPSGRVYEQFF. In DNA form, the CDR3 reads TGTGCCAGCAGTCCCCCCAGCGGGAGGGTCTATGAGCAGTTCTTC.

V and J are TRBV13 and TRBJ2-6, with 7 bases fitting TRBD2. The CDR3 totals 16 residues. Germline V gene sequence: CDR1 PRHDT, CDR2 FYEKMQ (reference sequence). The V segment lost 3 bases and the J segment 4 bases; nucleotides outside the gene matches: 6. Written as DNA, the CDR3 is TGTGCCAGCAGCTTCGGACTAGTAACGGGGGCCAACGTCCTGACTTTC. It codes for CASSFGLVTGANVLTF.

V gene TRBV20-1 combines with J gene TRBJ1-2; weak D call: TRBD1 (5 bases). V lost 6 bases, J lost 7 bases, and 21 bases lay in between. The CDR3 spans 14 residues. Germline values: CDR1 DFQATT, CDR2 SNEGSKA (reference sequence). The chain's CDR3 is CSADSTVLVGGYTF. CDR3 sequence (DNA): TGCAGTGCCGATTCGACAGTCCTCGTAGGTGGCTACACCTTC.

This clonotype was picked up a small number of times. This CDR3 reads CAIRGDVGYEQYF. The CDR3 bases are TGTGCCATCAGGGGGGATGTAGGCTACGAGCAGTACTTC. The rearrangement uses TRBV10-3 and TRBJ2-7; D possibly uses TRBD1 or TRBD2 (5 bases each). The CDR3 spans 13 residues. Germline loops: CDR1 ENHRY, CDR2 SYGVKD. Trimming shortened V by 6 bases and J by 3 bases, and 12 bases separated the two germline ends.

Concerning this clonotype: A junction end diverges from the germline sequence, so it may reflect a read error. The chain employs TRBV12-3 or TRBV12-4 and TRBJ1-6; D is uncertain. The CDR3 consists of 12 residues. The CDR3 DNA reads TGTGCCAGCAGCCCTCCAAGATCACCCCCCCACTTT. This sequence encodes CASSPPRSPPHF.

The chain links TRBV20-1 to TRBJ2-5; 8 bases match TRBD2. Looked up from germline, CDR1 is DFQATT and CDR2 is SNEGSKA (reference sequence). The CDR3 totals 14 residues. Germline trimming cut 0 bases from V and 5 bases from J; bases unmatched to any gene: 5. Here the CDR3 DNA reads TGCAGTGCTAGAGAGAGCGGGAGTACGGAGACCCAGTACTTC. Encoded protein: CSARESGSTETQYF.

The rearrangement links TRBV7-6 to TRBJ2-3; unclear D gene. CDR1 and CDR2 (germline): SGHVS, FNYEAQ. The CDR3 has 13 residues. The V gene lost 1 base and the J gene lost 6 bases, with 8 bases spanning the gap. As DNA, the CDR3 is TGTGCCAGCAGCTTAGGTAAAGTGGATACGCAGTATTTT. It is translated as CASSLGKVDTQYF. The entire variable domain, with the rest obtained from reference TRBV7-6 and TRBJ2-3, is as follows: GAGVSQSPRYKVTKRGQDVALRCDPISGHVSLYWYRQALGQGPEFLTYFNYEAQQDKSGLPNDRFSAERPEGSISTLTIQRTEQRDSAMYRCASSLGKVDTQYFGPGTRLTVL.

About this clonotype itself: This could be a read error, since a much larger clone is one nucleotide away. The chain couples TRBV7-2 to TRBJ2-7, with D perhaps TRBD2 (6 bases). CDR1 and CDR2 (germline): SGHTA, FQGNSA. The CDR3 extends over 15 amino acids. The V and J ends lost 4 bases and 7 bases respectively, with 20 bases between them. CDR3 amino acids: CASSWAGTAYNEQYF. DNA for the CDR3: TGTGCCAGCAGCTGGGCGGGAACAGCCTACAATGAGCAGTACTTC.

Only a few counts were recorded for this clonotype. The V call is TRBV30, the J call TRBJ1-2; D remains unclear. The germline gives CDR1 GTSNPN, CDR2 SVGIG (reference sequence). V was cut by 5 bases and J by 4 bases, with 11 bases left in between. The CDR3 runs to 12 residues. The CDR3 DNA is TGTGCCTGGGTTTTGGCCGGCTATGGCTACACCTTC. Its protein product is CAWVLAGYGYTF.

There are many counts of this clonotype. The chain recombines TRBV7-2 with TRBJ2-6; 7 bases fit TRBD1. Germline assignment: CDR1 SGHTA and CDR2 FQGNSA. Losses at the gene ends were 11 bases for V and 1 base for J; bases not matched to a gene: 5. CDR3 size: 14 residues. The CDR3 spells CAVEQGSGANVLTF. CDR3 in DNA: TGTGCCGTAGAACAGGGGTCTGGGGCCAACGTCCTGACTTTC. Combining the CDR3 with reference TRBV7-2 and TRBJ2-6 gives the whole variable domain GAGVSQSPSNKVTEKGKDVELRCDPISGHTALYWYRQSLGQGLEFLIYFQGNSAPDKSGLPSDRFSAERTGGSVSTLTIQRTQQEDSAVYLCAVEQGSGANVLTFGAGSRLTVL.

The V gene is TRBV3-1, the J gene TRBJ2-7; TRBD2 agrees at 7 bases. Germline CDR1 is LGHDT and CDR2 is YNNKEL (reference sequence). The CDR3 extends over 16 amino acids. Trimming removed 4 bases from V and 2 bases from J; junction bases left unmatched: 11. The CDR3 sequence: CASSPYGGTRTYEQYF. In DNA form, the CDR3 reads TGTGCCAGCAGCCCGTACGGGGGGACCAGAACCTACGAGCAGTACTTC.

The CDR3 sequence is CASSLRRLAPYNEQYF. The CDR3 DNA follows: TGTGCCAGCAGCTTGAGGAGACTAGCGCCTTACAATGAGCAGTACTTC. The rearrangement links TRBV13 to TRBJ2-5; 8 bases align to TRBD2. Germline CDR1 is PRHDT and CDR2 is FYEKMQ (reference sequence). After removal of 3 bases from V and 11 bases from J, the junction contained 17 bases not matched to a gene. CDR3 size: 16 residues. Together with reference TRBV13 and TRBJ2-5, the CDR3 gives the full variable domain: AAGVIQSPRHLIKEKRETATLKCYPIPRHDTVYWYQQGPGQDPQFLISFYEKMQSDKGSIPDRFSAQQFSDYHSELNMSSLELGDSALYFCASSLRRLAPYNEQYFGPGTRLLVL.

The rearrangement links TRBV4-3 to TRBJ2-3; D possibly corresponds to TRBD2 (6 bases). Germline CDR1 is LGHNA and CDR2 is YSLEER. Trimming cost V 0 bases and J 1 base, with 14 bases left between them. The CDR3 length is 17 residues. The CDR3, as DNA: TGCGCCAGCAGCCAAGAGGTTGGAGGGAAAGGCACAGATACGCAGTATTTT. Its protein is CASSQEVGGKGTDTQYF.

There are a few counts of this clonotype. The chain combines TRBV29-1 with TRBJ2-7; 7 bases align to TRBD1. The germline V gene has CDR1 SQVTM and CDR2 ANQGSEA. This CDR3 spans 13 amino acids. V was pared by 5 bases and J by 2 bases, with 6 bases of the junction left unmatched. DNA for the CDR3: TGCAGCGTTCCCGGGACAGAGACCTACGAGCAGTACTTC. Translation: CSVPGTETYEQYF.

Worth noting for this clonotype: Possible read error: a much larger clone is one base away. The chain recombines TRBV29-1 with TRBJ2-7; 7 nucleotides align to TRBD2. The CDR3 has 10 residues. The germline V gene has CDR1 SQVTM and CDR2 ANQGSEA. Trimming took 6 bases from V and 12 from J; bases not matched to a gene: 8. CDR3 residues: CSVAGEQRYF. The CDR3 DNA sequence: TGCAGCGTCGCGGGAGAGCAGCGGTACTTC.

This clonotype was seen a few times. The chain employs TRBV7-2 and TRBJ2-1; perhaps D is TRBD1 or TRBD2 (5 bases each). The CDR3 totals 15 residues. Germline V CDR1 and CDR2: SGHTA, FQGNSA. V shed 1 base and J shed 6 bases, with 13 bases lying between them. Here the CDR3 DNA reads TGTGCCAGCAGCTTAGAGGCTAGCAGGGTCAATGAGCAGTTCTTC. Its translation is CASSLEASRVNEQFF.

There are many counts of this clonotype. The chain is built from TRBV20-1 and TRBJ2-7, with a possible D match to TRBD2 (5 bases). The CDR3 is 12 residues long. Trimming took 3 bases from V and 4 from J, leaving 10 bases between them. In germline, CDR1 is DFQATT, CDR2 SNEGSKA (reference sequence). Here the CDR3 DNA reads TGCAGTGCTAGCGAGGGAAATTACGAGCAGTACTTC. Amino acids: CSASEGNYEQYF.

The CDR3 nucleotides read TGTGCCAGTAGTATGACAGGGATCTACAATGAGCAGTTCTTC. Encoded protein: CASSMTGIYNEQFF. The V and J genes are TRBV19 and TRBJ2-1; 7 positions agree with TRBD1. V was pared by 3 bases and J by 3 bases, with 2 bases of the junction left unmatched. This CDR3 contains 14 residues. Germline V lookup: CDR1 LNHDA, CDR2 SQIVND (reference sequence).

This clonotype was picked up a small number of times. The gene calls are TRBV7-2 and TRBJ2-5, with a tentative D call TRBD1 (6 bases). This CDR3 region has 15 residues. Trimming left V 2 bases short and J 2 bases short, with 12 bases between. The germline V gene has CDR1 SGHTA and CDR2 FQGNSA. CDR3: CASSLLDQGQETQYF. CDR3 bases: TGTGCCAGCAGCTTACTAGACCAGGGGCAAGAGACCCAGTACTTC.

With regard to this clonotype: This clone may be a read error of a much larger clone one base away. This chain links TRBV6-6 with TRBJ1-5; a weak D match, TRBD1 (6 bases). Germline-derived CDR1 and CDR2 are MNHNY and SVGAGI (reference sequence). The CDR3 length is 14 residues. The V end was cut by 6 bases, the J end by 11 bases, with 20 bases between. DNA of the CDR3: TGTGCCAGCAGGGATCCGGGGGGCAACCAGTCCCAGCATTTT. It specifies CASRDPGGNQSQHF.